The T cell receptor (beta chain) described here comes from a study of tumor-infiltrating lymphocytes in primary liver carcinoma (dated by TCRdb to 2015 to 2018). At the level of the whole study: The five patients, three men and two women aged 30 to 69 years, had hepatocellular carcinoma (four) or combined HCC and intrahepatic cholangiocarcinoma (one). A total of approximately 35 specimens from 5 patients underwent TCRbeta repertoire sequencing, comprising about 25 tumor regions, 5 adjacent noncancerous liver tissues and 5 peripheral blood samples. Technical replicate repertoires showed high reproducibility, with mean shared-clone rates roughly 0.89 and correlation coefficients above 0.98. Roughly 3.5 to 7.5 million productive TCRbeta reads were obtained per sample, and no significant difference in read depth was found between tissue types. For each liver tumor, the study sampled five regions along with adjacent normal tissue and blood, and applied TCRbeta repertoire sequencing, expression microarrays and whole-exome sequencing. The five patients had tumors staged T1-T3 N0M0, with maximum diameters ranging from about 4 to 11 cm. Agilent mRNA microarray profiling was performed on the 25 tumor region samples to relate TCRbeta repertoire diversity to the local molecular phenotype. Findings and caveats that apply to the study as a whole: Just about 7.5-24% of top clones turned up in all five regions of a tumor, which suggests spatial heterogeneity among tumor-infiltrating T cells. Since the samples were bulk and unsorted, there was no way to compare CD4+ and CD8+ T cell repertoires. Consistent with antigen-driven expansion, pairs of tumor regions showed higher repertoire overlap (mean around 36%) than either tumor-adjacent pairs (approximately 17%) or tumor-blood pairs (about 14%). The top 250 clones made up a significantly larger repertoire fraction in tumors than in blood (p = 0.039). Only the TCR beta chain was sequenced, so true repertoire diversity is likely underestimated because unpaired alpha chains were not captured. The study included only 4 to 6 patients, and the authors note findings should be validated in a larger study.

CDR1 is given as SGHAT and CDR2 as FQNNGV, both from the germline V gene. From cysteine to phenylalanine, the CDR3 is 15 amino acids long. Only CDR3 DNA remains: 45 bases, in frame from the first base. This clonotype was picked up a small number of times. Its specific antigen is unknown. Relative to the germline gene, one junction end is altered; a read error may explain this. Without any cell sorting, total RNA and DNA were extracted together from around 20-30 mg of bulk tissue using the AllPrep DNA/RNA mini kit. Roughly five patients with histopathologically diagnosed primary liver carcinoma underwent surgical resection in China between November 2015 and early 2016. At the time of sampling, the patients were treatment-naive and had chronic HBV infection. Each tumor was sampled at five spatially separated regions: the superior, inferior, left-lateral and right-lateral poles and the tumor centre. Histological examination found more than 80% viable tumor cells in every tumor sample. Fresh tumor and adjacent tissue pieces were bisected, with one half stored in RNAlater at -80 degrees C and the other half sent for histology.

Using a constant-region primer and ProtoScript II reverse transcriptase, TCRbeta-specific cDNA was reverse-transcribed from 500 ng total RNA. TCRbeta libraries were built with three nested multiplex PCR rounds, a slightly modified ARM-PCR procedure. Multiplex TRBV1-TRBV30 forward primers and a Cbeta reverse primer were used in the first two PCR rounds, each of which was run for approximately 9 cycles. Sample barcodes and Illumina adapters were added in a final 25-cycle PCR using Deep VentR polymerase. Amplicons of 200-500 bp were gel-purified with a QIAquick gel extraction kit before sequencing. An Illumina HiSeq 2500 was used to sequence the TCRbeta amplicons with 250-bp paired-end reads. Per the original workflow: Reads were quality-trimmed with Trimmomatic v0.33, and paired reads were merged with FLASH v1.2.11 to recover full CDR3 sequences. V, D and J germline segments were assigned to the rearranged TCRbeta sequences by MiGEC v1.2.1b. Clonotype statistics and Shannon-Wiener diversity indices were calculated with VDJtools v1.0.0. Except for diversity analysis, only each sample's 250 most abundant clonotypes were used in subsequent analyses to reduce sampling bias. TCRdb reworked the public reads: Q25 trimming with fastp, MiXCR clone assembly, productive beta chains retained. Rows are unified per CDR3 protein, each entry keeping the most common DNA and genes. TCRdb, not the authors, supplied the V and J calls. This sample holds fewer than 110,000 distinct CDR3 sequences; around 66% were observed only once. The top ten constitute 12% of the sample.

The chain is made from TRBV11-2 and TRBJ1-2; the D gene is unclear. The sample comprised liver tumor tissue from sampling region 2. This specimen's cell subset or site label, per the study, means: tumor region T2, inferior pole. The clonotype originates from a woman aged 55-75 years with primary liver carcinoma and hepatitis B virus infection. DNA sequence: TGTGCCAGCATCTTAGACCCATTGGCCAACTATGGCTACACCTTC. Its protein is CASILDPLANYGYTF.